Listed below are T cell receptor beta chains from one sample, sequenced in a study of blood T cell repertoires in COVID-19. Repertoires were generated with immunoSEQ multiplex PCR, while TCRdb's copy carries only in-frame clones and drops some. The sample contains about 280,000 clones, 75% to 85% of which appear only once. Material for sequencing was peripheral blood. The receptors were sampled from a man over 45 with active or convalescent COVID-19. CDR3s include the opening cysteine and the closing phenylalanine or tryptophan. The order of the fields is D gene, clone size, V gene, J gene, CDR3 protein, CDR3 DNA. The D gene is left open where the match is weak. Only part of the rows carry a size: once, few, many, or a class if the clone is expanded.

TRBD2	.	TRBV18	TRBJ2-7	CASSPLLAGGEQYF	TGTGCCAGCTCACCCTTACTAGCGGGAGGGGAGCAGTACTTC
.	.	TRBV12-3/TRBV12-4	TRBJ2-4	CASSLGGVGYF	TGTGCCAGCAGTTTGGGCGGGGTCGGGTACTTC
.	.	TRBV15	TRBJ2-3	CATSRDGGAGTDTQYF	TGTGCCACCAGCAGAGATGGGGGCGCGGGCACAGATACGCAGTATTTT
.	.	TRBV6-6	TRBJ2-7	CASSKALVAQGYEQYF	TGTGCCAGCAGTAAGGCCCTTGTAGCCCAGGGTTACGAGCAGTACTTC
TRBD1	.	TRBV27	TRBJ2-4	CASSLPGQLNIQYF	TGTGCCAGCAGTCTCCCGGGACAGTTAAACATTCAGTACTTC
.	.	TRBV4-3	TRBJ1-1	CASSQEGQGSAFF	TGCGCCAGCAGCCAAGAAGGCCAGGGGAGCGCTTTCTTT
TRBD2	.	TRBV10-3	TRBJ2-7	CAISGGAGVNYEQYF	TGTGCCATCAGTGGGGGAGCGGGAGTAAACTACGAGCAGTACTTC
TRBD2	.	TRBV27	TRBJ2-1	CASVPRLAGGFNEQFF	TGTGCCAGTGTACCCCGACTAGCGGGAGGGTTCAATGAGCAGTTCTTC
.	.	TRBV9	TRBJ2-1	CASSVGPKGDEQFF	TGTGCCAGCAGCGTAGGACCGAAGGGGGATGAGCAGTTCTTC
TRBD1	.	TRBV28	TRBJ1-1	CASRLPSGGYTEAFF	TGTGCCAGCCGACTCCCTTCAGGGGGCTACACTGAAGCTTTCTTT
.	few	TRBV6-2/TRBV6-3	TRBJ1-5	CASSYGRVQPQHF	TGTGCCAGCAGTTACGGCAGGGTTCAGCCCCAGCATTTT
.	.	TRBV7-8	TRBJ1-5	CASSLLAGDQPQHF	TGTGCCAGCAGCTTATTAGCGGGAGATCAGCCCCAGCATTTT